Shown below are 30 T cell receptor beta chains from a single sample sequenced in a study of blood T cell repertoires in COVID-19. TCRdb's copy holds only in-frame clones and misses some; the assay was immunoSEQ multiplex PCR. The sample yields roughly 250,000 clones, around 89% seen once. Input material: peripheral blood. These receptors were collected from a man aged 25-45 years with acute or convalescent COVID-19.

The J gene is TRBJ2-2, the V gene TRBV14, with a tentative D call TRBD1 (5 bases). There are 15 residues in the CDR3. CDR1 and CDR2 from the germline V gene are SGHDN and FVKESK. V lost 1 base and J lost 6, with 12 bases in between. CDR3 nucleotides: TGTGCCAGCAGCCAAGGAAGGGGTGGAGCCGGGGAGCTGTTTTTT. This gives the protein CASSQGRGGAGELFF.

The V and J genes are TRBV23-1 and TRBJ1-5; a possible D gene is TRBD1 (5 bases). TRBV23-1 is assigned to the ORF class and has an uncertain function. This CDR3 region has 15 residues. Trimming left V 2 bases short and J 3 bases short, with 11 bases between. Here the CDR3 DNA reads TGCGCCAGCAGTCAAAAAAGGGACTTCAATCAGCCCCAGCATTTT. Its translation: CASSQKRDFNQPQHF.

The chain links TRBV3-1 (or the pseudogene TRBV3-2) to TRBJ2-2; 7 bases are shared with TRBD2. Germline V gene data show CDR1 as LGHDT and CDR2 as YNNKEL (reference sequence). The CDR3 covers 14 residues. The junction had 5 bases not matched to a gene; V was cut back by 2 bases and J by 8 bases. CDR3 nucleotides: TGTGCCAGCAGCCAAACTTCTAGCGGAGGGGAGCTGTTTTTT. It is translated as CASSQTSSGGELFF.

The CDR3 reads CASGVLGADYGYTF. CDR3 coding DNA: TGTGCCAGCGGGGTTTTGGGAGCAGACTATGGCTACACCTTC. The rearrangement uses TRBV7-9 and TRBJ1-2, with D uncertain. Germline lookup yields CDR1 SEHNR and CDR2 FQNEAQ (reference sequence). The V end lost 8 bases, the J end lost 3 bases, and 16 bases lay between the germline ends. The CDR3 consists of 14 residues.

As regards this clone: The identical CDR3 is also encoded by other nucleotide sequences in the sample. V and J are TRBV7-3 and TRBJ1-1, with TRBD1 as a possible D gene (5 bases). There are 13 residues in the CDR3. V was shortened by 3 bases and J by 1 base, with 6 bases between the two germline ends. CDR1 and CDR2 from the germline V gene are SGHTA and FQGTGA. CDR3 in amino acids: CASSFQGNTEAFF. The CDR3 coding sequence is TGTGCCAGCAGCTTTCAGGGGAACACTGAAGCTTTCTTT.

CDR3 in DNA: TGTGCCATCAGTGGATGGCCGGGACAGGCTGGCTACACCTTC. Amino acid sequence: CAISGWPGQAGYTF. This chain connects TRBV10-3 to TRBJ1-2; the match to TRBD1 covers 8 bases. This CDR3 is 14 amino acids long. The trim removed 4 bases at V and 7 bases at J, leaving 8 bases unmatched. Germline CDR1 is ENHRY and CDR2 is SYGVKD.

The chain has TRBV30 and TRBJ1-6, with 7 bases identical to TRBD1. The CDR3 runs to 13 residues. V dropped 7 bases and J dropped 6; count of bases not matched to a gene: 6. CDR1 is GTSNPN, CDR2 SVGIG, per germline (reference sequence). The DNA of the CDR3 is TGTGCCTTGACCGGGACAGCTAATTCACCCCTCCACTTT. Amino acids: CALTGTANSPLHF.

The V gene is TRBV28, the J gene TRBJ1-1, with TRBD1 as a possible D gene (6 bases). V was trimmed by 5 bases and J by 6 bases, leaving 16 bases between them. The CDR3 sequence is 14 residues long. The germline CDR1 and CDR2 sequences are MDHEN and SYDVKM. This CDR3 is CASSTITGSSEAFF. The CDR3 DNA reads TGTGCCAGCAGTACCATAACAGGGTCCTCTGAAGCTTTCTTT.

The chain employs TRBV4-1 and TRBJ2-1; TRBD2 matches 7 bases. J gave up 1 base and V 1 base, and 10 bases lay outside the gene matches. The CDR3 consists of 18 residues. The V gene's germline CDR1 is MGHRA and CDR2 YSYEKL. The CDR3 sequence: CASSQGLVGAGSYNEQFF. Written as DNA, the CDR3 is TGCGCCAGCAGCCAAGGACTAGTCGGAGCGGGATCCTACAATGAGCAGTTCTTC.

V and J are TRBV6-5 and TRBJ2-1; 12 bases map to TRBD2. Per the germline V gene, CDR1 is MNHEY and CDR2 is SVGAGI. Germline trimming cut 2 bases from V and 8 bases from J; bases unmatched to any gene: 7. The CDR3 sequence is 16 residues long. The CDR3 DNA reads TGTGCCAGCAGTTACCCCGGACTAGCGGGGAGGGATGAGCAGTTCTTC. Its protein product is CASSYPGLAGRDEQFF.

This clone was detected once. This chain uses TRBV12-3 or TRBV12-4 with TRBJ2-7; D uncertain. The CDR3 contains 12 residues. Deletions cut 5 bases from V and 4 bases from J, with 9 bases between. The CDR3 region has the DNA TGTGCCAGCAGTCCAGGTGGGTACGAGCAGTACTTC. It encodes CASSPGGYEQYF.

This clone occurred once. The chain combines TRBV30 with TRBJ1-5, with TRBD1 as a possible D gene (6 bases). The V and J ends lost 5 bases and 7 bases respectively, with 21 bases between them. This CDR3 is 15 amino acids long. Germline V gene data show CDR1 as GTSNPN and CDR2 as SVGIG (reference sequence). Written as DNA, the CDR3 is TGTGCCTGGGGGTACCCCACAGGGTGGGCGCAGCCCCAGCATTTT. Amino acids: CAWGYPTGWAQPQHF.

The chain employs TRBV5-1 and TRBJ2-5, with unresolved D. V lost 6 bases to trimming and J lost 4 bases, with 10 bases between them. CDR1 and CDR2 (germline): SGHRS, YFSETQ. The CDR3 sequence is 12 residues long. The CDR3 DNA reads as TGCGCCAGCATGAAAGGCGGAGAGACCCAGTACTTC. Translating it yields CASMKGGETQYF.

This clone was found a few times. The rearrangement links TRBV5-8 to TRBJ2-3, with 11 positions matching TRBD2. V was pared by 4 bases and J by 6 bases, with 10 bases of the junction left unmatched. CDR3 size: 16 residues. Germline CDR1 reads SGHTS; CDR2 reads YDEGEE. CDR3 nucleotides: TGTGCCAGCAGCGACGGGACTAGCGGACCAGGGGATACGCAGTATTTT. It encodes CASSDGTSGPGDTQYF.

The chain carries TRBV27 and TRBJ1-6, with 8 bases fitting TRBD1. Looked up from germline, CDR1 is MNHEY and CDR2 is SMNVEV (reference sequence). V dropped 5 bases and J dropped 7; count of bases not matched to a gene: 4. The CDR3 is 14 residues long. In nucleotides, the CDR3 is TGTGCCAGCAGTACAGGGGGTTGGAATTCACCCCTCCACTTT. Protein sequence: CASSTGGWNSPLHF.

The chain recombines TRBV5-1 with TRBJ2-5; the match to TRBD2 covers 8 bases. CDR1 is SGHRS and CDR2 is YFSETQ in the germline V gene. Trimming cost V 4 bases and J 3 bases; bases outside gene matches: 8. The CDR3 loop spans 15 amino acids. The CDR3 protein is CASSQPGLEKETQYF. In nucleotides, the CDR3 is TGCGCCAGCAGCCAGCCGGGACTAGAAAAAGAGACCCAGTACTTC.

The chain combines TRBV10-2 with TRBJ1-1; D is uncertain. Trimming removed 6 bases from V and 6 bases from J, with 11 bases in between. CDR1 WSHSY and CDR2 SAAADI come from the germline V gene. The CDR3 consists of 12 residues. Here the CDR3 DNA reads TGCGCCAGCAGGACTAGGCAGCCTGAAGCTTTCTTT. Its protein product is CASRTRQPEAFF.

Only a few counts were recorded for this clone. This chain connects TRBV28 to TRBJ2-1; the match to TRBD2 covers 7 bases. V lost 6 bases to trimming and J lost 0 bases; unmatched junction nucleotides: 5. The germline gives CDR1 MDHEN, CDR2 SYDVKM. The CDR3 is 15 residues long. CDR3 sequence reads: CASRLGGNSYNEQFF. CDR3 DNA sequence: TGTGCCAGCAGACTGGGGGGGAACTCCTACAATGAGCAGTTCTTC.

The CDR3 reads CASSLSGNNQPQHF. The CDR3 DNA follows: TGTGCCAGCAGCTTGTCGGGGAACAATCAGCCCCAGCATTTT. V is TRBV5-5 and J is TRBJ1-5, with D uncertain. Germline values: CDR1 SGHKS, CDR2 YYEKEE (reference sequence). This CDR3 comprises 14 residues. Trimming stripped 1 base from V and 3 bases from J, with 8 bases between.

V and J are TRBV19 and TRBJ1-2, with 7 bases fitting TRBD1. CDR3 length: 13 residues. Per germline, CDR1 LNHDA and CDR2 SQIVND (reference sequence). V was pared by 7 bases and J by 4 bases, with 6 bases of the junction left unmatched. CDR3 loop: CASNSDRVYGYTF. The CDR3 coding sequence is TGTGCCAGTAATTCAGACAGGGTCTATGGCTACACCTTC.

The rearrangement links TRBV5-5 to TRBJ2-6; TRBD2 is a possible D gene (5 bases). CDR3 length: 17 amino acids. Germline V CDR1 and CDR2: SGHKS, YYEKEE (reference sequence). V lost 3 bases, J lost 0 bases, and 13 bases lay in between. CDR3: CASSSRDSFSGANVLTF. Here the CDR3 DNA reads TGTGCCAGCAGCTCGAGGGATAGCTTCTCTGGGGCCAACGTCCTGACTTTC. Drawing the rest from reference TRBV5-5 and TRBJ2-6, the complete variable domain is DAGVTQSPTHLIKTRGQQVTLRCSPISGHKSVSWYQQVLGQGPQFIFQYYEKEERGRGNFPDRFSARQFPNYSSELNVNALLLGDSALYLCASSSRDSFSGANVLTFGAGSRLTVL.

This clone showed up just once. The chain is built from TRBV11-3 and TRBJ2-1, with 13 bases identical to TRBD2. In germline, CDR1 is SGHNT, CDR2 YENEEA. V lost 5 bases to trimming and J lost 10 bases; unmatched junction nucleotides: 11. The CDR3 consists of 16 residues. The CDR3: CASSTRGLAGAKEQFF. CDR3 coding DNA: TGTGCCAGCAGCACCCGAGGACTAGCGGGAGCAAAGGAGCAGTTCTTC.

The chain links TRBV2 to TRBJ1-2; 7 bases match TRBD1. The CDR3 has 14 residues. Per germline, CDR1 SNHLY and CDR2 FYNNEI. The J segment lost 2 bases and the V segment lost 4 bases, leaving 4 bases of the junction unmatched. DNA for the CDR3: TGTGCCAGCAGTGTGACAGGGTCAAACTATGGCTACACCTTC. This gives the protein CASSVTGSNYGYTF.

The chain has TRBV27 and TRBJ1-2; 12 bases agree with TRBD1. J was trimmed by 4 bases and V by 4 bases; bases with no gene match: 7. The CDR3 covers 16 residues. From germline, CDR1 is MNHEY and CDR2 SMNVEV (reference sequence). DNA of the CDR3: TGTGCCAGCAGTTCCGGGACAGGGGGCAGGTTCTATGGCTACACCTTC. Translated, it gives CASSSGTGGRFYGYTF.

The chain recombines TRBV28 with TRBJ1-2; D uncertain. The CDR3 is made up of 16 amino acids. V shed 5 bases and J shed 4 bases, with 20 bases lying between them. Germline values: CDR1 MDHEN, CDR2 SYDVKM. The CDR3 region has the DNA TGTGCCAGCAGTCCCAACTTTTCCAGCCGGGTCTATGGCTACACCTTC. Translated: CASSPNFSSRVYGYTF.

The chain recombines TRBV27 with TRBJ1-1; TRBD1 matches at 7 bases. This CDR3 region has 16 residues. CDR1 is MNHEY and CDR2 is SMNVEV in the germline V gene (reference sequence). With 8 bases clipped from V and 1 base from J, the junction kept 13 bases outside the gene matches. The chain's CDR3 is CASPGLGGQPNTEAFF. In nucleotides, the CDR3 is TGTGCCAGCCCCGGACTGGGGGGACAGCCGAACACTGAAGCTTTCTTT.

This chain links TRBV7-2 with TRBJ1-3, with unresolved D. This CDR3 is built from 13 residues. CDR1 SGHTA and CDR2 FQGNSA come from the germline V gene. The V end lost 4 bases, the J end lost 2 bases, and 6 bases lay between the germline ends. The CDR3 coding sequence is TGTGCCAGCAGCTCGTTTCCTGGAAACACCATATATTTT. The encoded protein is CASSSFPGNTIYF.

The chain employs TRBV2 and TRBJ2-3; the D gene is possibly TRBD1 (7 bases). The CDR3 is made up of 18 amino acids. Trimming pared 4 bases from V and 3 bases from J, leaving 23 bases between. Germline CDR1 reads SNHLY; CDR2 reads FYNNEI. CDR3 loop: CASSVQGGSRWRTDTQYF. As DNA, the CDR3 is TGTGCCAGCAGTGTCCAGGGGGGCTCCAGGTGGAGAACAGATACGCAGTATTTT.

V gene TRBV12-3 or TRBV12-4 combines with J gene TRBJ1-5; D is ambiguous. The CDR3 loop spans 13 amino acids. V lost 1 base and J lost 3, with 4 bases in between. The chain's CDR3 is CASSLGDNQPQHF. The DNA for the CDR3 is TGTGCCAGCAGTTTAGGCGACAATCAGCCCCAGCATTTT.

The chain couples TRBV5-4 to TRBJ1-1; D ambiguous. Germline loops: CDR1 SGHNT, CDR2 YYREEE (reference sequence). The CDR3 has 14 residues. Trimming stripped 0 bases from V and 1 base from J, with 7 bases between. This CDR3 reads CASSLELANTEAFF. CDR3 DNA: TGTGCCAGCAGCTTGGAGTTAGCGAACACTGAAGCTTTCTTT.